Below are 30 T cell receptor beta chains sequenced from a single sample in a study of blood T cell repertoires in COVID-19. TCRdb's table, derived via immunoSEQ multiplex PCR, lists solely in-frame clones and lacks some. Of 430,000 or so clones in the sample, 85% to 90% were seen once. Sequencing was performed on PBMCs or T cells enriched from blood (not recorded which). The origin of the receptors is a woman aged 40 to 50 who had recovered from COVID-19.

The rearrangement links TRBV5-1 to TRBJ2-1; TRBD2 matches 10 bases. V lost 0 bases to trimming and J lost 8 bases; unmatched junction nucleotides: 5. Germline-derived CDR1 and CDR2 are SGHRS and YFSETQ. The CDR3 runs to 15 residues. CDR3 bases: TGCGCCAGCAGCTTGGGTGCTAGCGGGAGTCATGAGCAGTTCTTC. Its translation is CASSLGASGSHEQFF.

The chain is built from TRBV7-9 and TRBJ2-2, with TRBD2 matching 8 bases. This CDR3 comprises 13 residues. Germline V gives CDR1 SEHNR, CDR2 FQNEAQ (reference sequence). After removal of 10 bases from V and 2 bases from J, the junction contained 3 bases not matched to a gene. The DNA for the CDR3 is TGTGCCACCGGGGGGGAAAACACCGGGGAGCTGTTTTTT. Protein: CATGGENTGELFF.

The chain recombines TRBV5-1 with TRBJ1-1; D perhaps matches TRBD1 (5 bases). Germline values: CDR1 SGHRS, CDR2 YFSETQ. Trimming left V 0 bases short and J 4 bases short, with 13 bases between. CDR3 size: 15 residues. The CDR3 spells CASSLGQGRATEAFF. The CDR3 coding sequence is TGCGCCAGCAGCTTGGGTCAGGGCCGCGCCACTGAAGCTTTCTTT.

The chain employs TRBV27 and TRBJ2-7; a possible D gene is TRBD1 (6 bases). This CDR3 is 15 amino acids long. Germline V CDR1 and CDR2: MNHEY, SMNVEV (reference sequence). Trimming shortened V by 8 bases and J by 2 bases, and 19 bases separated the two germline ends. The chain's CDR3 is CASGSRLRDTYEQYF. For the CDR3, the DNA is TGTGCCAGCGGTTCTAGGCTAAGGGACACCTACGAGCAGTACTTC.

The chain joins TRBV2 to TRBJ1-2; D unclear. CDR1 is SNHLY, CDR2 FYNNEI, per germline. V lost 6 bases, J lost 3 bases, and 11 bases lay in between. This CDR3 region has 13 residues. DNA for the CDR3: TGTGCCAGCAGGGAGACTCCGGACTATGGCTACACCTTC. Translating gives CASRETPDYGYTF.

V gene TRBV4-3 combines with J gene TRBJ1-2, with D unresolved. Germline assignment: CDR1 LGHNA and CDR2 YSLEER. V dropped 1 base and J dropped 6 bases, with 18 bases sitting between them. The CDR3 covers 16 residues. Written as DNA, the CDR3 is TGCGCCAGCAGCCAAGGGTTGGGAGGGTATGAGAATGGCTACACCTTC. It codes for CASSQGLGGYENGYTF.

The chain has TRBV2 and TRBJ2-5; D gene ambiguous. The CDR3 is 11 amino acids. CDR1 is SNHLY, CDR2 FYNNEI, per germline. Trimming stripped 7 bases from V and 3 bases from J, with 6 bases between. CDR3 DNA: TGTGCCAGCACTAGAGAAGAGACCCAGTACTTC. It is translated as CASTREETQYF.

The chain carries TRBV25-1 and TRBJ1-2, with D maybe TRBD1 (5 bases). The length of the CDR3 is 13 residues. CDR1 and CDR2 from the germline V gene are MGHDK and SYGVNS. V dropped 1 base and J dropped 4 bases, with 7 bases sitting between them. The DNA for the CDR3 is TGTGCCAGCAGTGAATCAGGGCTCTATGGCTACACCTTC. It yields the protein CASSESGLYGYTF.

Points on this clone: The sample carries other DNA sequences with the same CDR3. The CDR3 sequence: CASSQARGTEAFF. The CDR3 nucleotides are TGTGCCAGCAGCCAAGCCAGGGGCACTGAAGCTTTCTTT. The gene calls are TRBV3-1 (or the pseudogene TRBV3-2) and TRBJ1-1; D might be TRBD1 (6 bases). V lost 1 base and J 4 bases, leaving 7 bases between the germline ends. Per germline, CDR1 LGHDT and CDR2 YNNKEL (reference sequence). The CDR3 runs to 13 residues.

This clone was seen just once. The V gene is TRBV25-1, the J gene TRBJ1-2; D not resolved. CDR3 length: 14 residues. V lost 2 bases to trimming and J lost 8 bases, with 15 bases between them. Per the germline V gene, CDR1 is MGHDK and CDR2 is SYGVNS. CDR3 sequence (DNA): TGTGCCAGCAGTGAAAGGCGGCGGACTGGGGGCTACACCTTC. Residues: CASSERRRTGGYTF.

V and J are TRBV19 and TRBJ2-1; a possible D gene is TRBD1 (6 bases). This CDR3 contains 15 residues. V dropped 7 bases and J dropped 2 bases, with 15 bases sitting between them. CDR1 LNHDA and CDR2 SQIVND come from the germline V gene (reference sequence). DNA of the CDR3: TGTGCCAGTAAAAACCTCAGGGGTCCCTACAATGAGCAGTTCTTC. This translates into CASKNLRGPYNEQFF.

This clone was seen just once. The CDR3 protein is CASSSRQVVAKNIQYF. CDR3 DNA: TGTGCCAGCAGCTCCCGACAGGTAGTAGCCAAAAACATTCAGTACTTC. The chain joins TRBV5-8 to TRBJ2-4, with a weak D call TRBD1 (6 bases). With 3 bases removed from V and 0 bases from J, the gap between germline ends came to 13 bases. From germline, CDR1 is SGHTS and CDR2 YDEGEE. The CDR3 loop spans 16 amino acids.

V gene TRBV27 combines with J gene TRBJ2-7, with D unresolved. CDR1 and CDR2 (germline): MNHEY, SMNVEV (reference sequence). V lost 5 bases, J lost 2 bases, and 7 bases lay in between. The CDR3 sequence is 12 residues long. CDR3 protein: CASSLLTYEQYF. CDR3 coding DNA: TGTGCCAGCAGTCTCCTTACCTACGAGCAGTACTTC.

The chain uses TRBV5-6 and TRBJ1-6; TRBD1 matches at 7 bases. The CDR3 has 15 residues. The V segment lost 4 bases and the J segment 10 bases; nucleotides outside the gene matches: 11. CDR1 SGHDT and CDR2 YYEEEE come from the germline V gene. The CDR3, as DNA: TGTGCCAGCAGCAAGCAAACCGACAGGGCATCACCCCTCCACTTT. Protein: CASSKQTDRASPLHF. The full variable domain, its missing parts supplied by reference TRBV5-6 and TRBJ1-6, is DAGVTQSPTHLIKTRGQQVTLRCSPKSGHDTVSWYQQALGQGPQFIFQYYEEEERQRGNFPDRFSGHQFPNYSSELNVNALLLGDSALYLCASSKQTDRASPLHFGNGTRLTVT.

This clone appeared a few times. This sequence joins TRBV19 and TRBJ1-5, with D uncertain. Germline-derived CDR1 and CDR2 are LNHDA and SQIVND (reference sequence). V lost 7 bases to trimming and J lost 0 bases, with 7 bases between them. CDR3 length: 13 residues. The CDR3, as DNA: TGTGCCAGTACCCGAGATAGCAATCAGCCCCAGCATTTT. The encoded protein is CASTRDSNQPQHF.

The chain combines TRBV24-1 with TRBJ1-2; D is undetermined. V was shortened by 7 bases and J by 6 bases, with 14 bases between the two germline ends. Per germline, CDR1 KGHDR and CDR2 SFDVKD. This CDR3 is built from 13 residues. The CDR3 region is CATRGSGIHGYTF. The CDR3 DNA is TGTGCCACCAGAGGTTCCGGGATCCATGGCTACACCTTC.

This sequence joins TRBV11-2 and TRBJ2-7, with a possible D match to TRBD1 (6 bases). Looked up from germline, CDR1 is SGHAT and CDR2 is FQNNGV. The CDR3 runs 17 residues. Deletions cut 5 bases from V and 3 bases from J, with 23 bases between. CDR3 bases: TGTGCCAGCAGCCTCAACGATCGAACAGGGTGGGTCTACGAGCAGTACTTC. Translation gives CASSLNDRTGWVYEQYF.

This rearrangement joins TRBV18 to TRBJ2-4, with 9 bases that match TRBD1. V trimming: 6 bases; J trimming: 2 bases; junction bases outside the gene matches: 8. There are 16 residues in the CDR3. Looked up from germline, CDR1 is KGHSH and CDR2 is LQKENI. CDR3 sequence (DNA): TGTGCCAGCTCGTCCCCGGGACAGGGAACCAAAAACATTCAGTACTTC. Translation gives CASSSPGQGTKNIQYF.

The chain recombines TRBV7-2 with TRBJ1-6, with unresolved D. Trimming took 2 bases from V and 7 from J, leaving 18 bases between them. Germline loops: CDR1 SGHTA, CDR2 FQGNSA. This CDR3 comprises 17 residues. The CDR3 bases are TGTGCCAGCAGCTTACTTGGACTGGCCACGGACAATTCACCCCTCCACTTT. Its translation is CASSLLGLATDNSPLHF.

This chain uses TRBV4-3 with TRBJ2-1; 10 bases fit TRBD2. This CDR3 contains 16 residues. Germline V lookup: CDR1 LGHNA, CDR2 YSLEER. V dropped 0 bases and J dropped 8; count of bases not matched to a gene: 7. The CDR3 DNA is TGCGCCAGCAGCCAAGATTGGAGCGGGAGGGCCCATGAGCAGTTCTTC. Its translation: CASSQDWSGRAHEQFF.

V gene TRBV18 combines with J gene TRBJ2-5; no clear D. The CDR3 runs to 11 residues. Germline CDR1 is KGHSH and CDR2 is LQKENI. V shed 2 bases and J shed 11 bases, with 9 bases lying between them. The CDR3, as DNA: TGTGCCAGCTCACCAGGGCTCGTTCAGTACTTC. Residues: CASSPGLVQYF.

This sequence joins TRBV19 and TRBJ1-2, with D unclear. The CDR3 contains 12 residues. Trimming stripped 3 bases from V and 7 bases from J, with 9 bases between. From germline, CDR1 is LNHDA and CDR2 SQIVND (reference sequence). CDR3 coding DNA: TGTGCCAGTAGTATTAGCAGTCGTGGCTACACCTTC. This gives the protein CASSISSRGYTF.

This chain connects TRBV5-1 to TRBJ2-7; D might be TRBD2 (6 bases). Germline V gene sequence: CDR1 SGHRS, CDR2 YFSETQ. Trimming took 3 bases from V and 1 from J, leaving 14 bases between them. The CDR3 contains 15 residues. The CDR3 coding sequence is TGCGCCAGCAGCTCGGAGGGGCCGGGATCCTACGAGCAGTACTTC. Its translation: CASSSEGPGSYEQYF.

The V call is TRBV3-1 (or the pseudogene TRBV3-2), the J call TRBJ2-2; 10 bases map to TRBD2. Germline values: CDR1 LGHDT, CDR2 YNNKEL (reference sequence). The CDR3 is made up of 15 amino acids. V gave up 1 base and J gave up 7 bases; unmatched junction bases: 3. DNA for the CDR3: TGTGCCAGCAGCCAAGCACTAGCGGGGATCGGGGAGCTGTTTTTT. Its protein product is CASSQALAGIGELFF.

The J gene is TRBJ1-6, the V gene TRBV11-3; D perhaps matches TRBD1 (5 bases). The CDR3 runs to 12 residues. Per the germline V gene, CDR1 is SGHNT and CDR2 is YENEEA. The germline V and J ends were trimmed by 9 bases and 7 bases, with 10 bases remaining between them. CDR3 bases: TGTGCCAGTCAGGGTCTGAATTCACCCCTCCACTTT. It translates to CASQGLNSPLHF.

The genes are TRBV7-2 and TRBJ1-5; 9 bases agree with TRBD1. In germline, CDR1 is SGHTA, CDR2 FQGNSA. The junction had 9 bases not matched to a gene; V was cut back by 0 bases and J by 0 bases. This CDR3 has 19 residues. Written as DNA, the CDR3 is TGTGCCAGCAGCTTAGCCGGAAGGGGGACAGGGTTTAGCAATCAGCCCCAGCATTTT. As protein: CASSLAGRGTGFSNQPQHF.

This chain connects TRBV3-1 (or the pseudogene TRBV3-2) to TRBJ1-5, with a tentative D call TRBD1 (6 bases). CDR1 LGHDT and CDR2 YNNKEL come from the germline V gene (reference sequence). This CDR3 region has 15 residues. The V end was cut by 5 bases, the J end by 1 base, with 12 bases between. CDR3 sequence: CASSLTTGSNQPQHF. The CDR3, as DNA: TGTGCCAGCAGCTTGACGACAGGAAGCAATCAGCCCCAGCATTTT.

The CDR3 DNA reads as TGTGCCAGCAGCTTTTCTAGGAACGTTGCAACTAATGAAAAACTGTTTTTT. It is translated as CASSFSRNVATNEKLFF. This rearrangement joins TRBV7-9 to TRBJ1-4; D remains unclear. V was cut by 3 bases and J by 0 bases, with 14 bases left in between. Germline V CDR1 and CDR2: SEHNR, FQNEAQ (reference sequence). There are 17 residues in the CDR3. Full variable domain (missing parts from reference TRBV7-9 and TRBJ1-4): DTGVSQNPRHKITKRGQNVTFRCDPISEHNRLYWYRQTLGQGPEFLTYFQNEAQLEKSRLLSDRFSAERPKGSFSTLEIQRTEQGDSAMYLCASSFSRNVATNEKLFFGSGTQLSVL.

This clone was seen once. The gene calls are TRBV7-2 and TRBJ2-1; D not resolved. Germline assignment: CDR1 SGHTA and CDR2 FQGNSA. The CDR3 is made up of 12 amino acids. V was cut by 1 base and J by 9 bases, with 7 bases left in between. Here the CDR3 DNA reads TGTGCCAGCAGCTTAGGAGCCGGTGAGCAGTTCTTC. Translating it yields CASSLGAGEQFF.

This clone was detected only a few times. The CDR3 here is CASSWAGTLGQPQHF. In nucleotides, the CDR3 is TGTGCCAGCAGTTGGGCAGGGACATTAGGTCAGCCCCAGCATTTT. The rearrangement uses TRBV27 and TRBJ1-5; TRBD1 might be the D (6 bases). The CDR3 sequence is 15 residues long. Trimming shortened V by 4 bases and J by 6 bases, and 16 bases separated the two germline ends. Looked up from germline, CDR1 is MNHEY and CDR2 is SMNVEV (reference sequence).